This entry describes one TCR beta chain. The CDR3 totals 16 residues. J lost 7 bases, V lost 0 bases, and 8 bases had no gene match. From germline, CDR1 is LGHNA and CDR2 YNFKEQ. These data originate in a study of blood T cell repertoires in COVID-19. Overall study: There were acute and convalescent COVID-19 samples, and they came from the United States, Italy and Spain. PBMCs, B-cell-depleted T cells, or T cells were the source of the cDNA or gDNA that made up the material.

In the source study's methods: Counts of nucleated cells, estimated from reference gene primer amplification, were obtained. TCRdb's copy holds only in-frame clones and misses some; the assay was immunoSEQ multiplex PCR. The V and J calls and clone size come from that table; D and trimming were worked out from the DNA. The table includes under 150,000 clones, approximately 80% detected once. The receptor was isolated from a woman aged 45-65 years with acute or convalescent COVID-19. The sequencing sample was made of peripheral blood. The rearrangement uses TRBV4-2 and TRBJ2-1; 8 nucleotides agree with TRBD2. CDR3 residues: CASSQETRGGRNEQFF. Written as DNA, the CDR3 is TGTGCCAGCAGCCAAGAAACACGGGGGGGTAGGAATGAGCAGTTCTTC.